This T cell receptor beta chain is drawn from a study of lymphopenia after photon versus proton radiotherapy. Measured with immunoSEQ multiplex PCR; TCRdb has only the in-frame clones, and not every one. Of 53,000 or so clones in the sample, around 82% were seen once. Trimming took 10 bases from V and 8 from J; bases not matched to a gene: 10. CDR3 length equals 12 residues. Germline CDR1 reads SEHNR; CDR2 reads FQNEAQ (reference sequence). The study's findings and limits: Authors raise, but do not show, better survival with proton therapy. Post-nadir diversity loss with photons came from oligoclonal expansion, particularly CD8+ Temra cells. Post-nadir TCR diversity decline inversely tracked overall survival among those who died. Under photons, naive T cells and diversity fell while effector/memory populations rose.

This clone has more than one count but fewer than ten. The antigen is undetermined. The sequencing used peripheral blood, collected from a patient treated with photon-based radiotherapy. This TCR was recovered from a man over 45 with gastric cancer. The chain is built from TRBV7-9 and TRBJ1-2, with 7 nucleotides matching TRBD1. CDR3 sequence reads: CATPARGGGYTF. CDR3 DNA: TGTGCCACCCCCGCCAGGGGGGGAGGCTACACCTTC.